Below, 14 T cell receptor beta chains from the same sample are listed, as sequenced in a study of CD8+CD57+ T cells in acquired aplastic anemia. Genomic DNA was employed as the template in profiling TCR beta VDJ and CDR3. Via MiXCR, TCRdb re-called the reads, giving one row per CDR3 protein. Altogether roughly 86,000 distinct CDR3 sequences are present, roughly half being singletons, with the ten largest covering 65% to 80%. The sequencing input was sorted CD4+, CD8+, or CD8+CD57+ T cells (not recorded which) from PBMCs. All receptors come from a human donor in good health, serving as a control.

This clonotype was seen more than once but under ten times. The chain recombines TRBV19 with TRBJ2-3; TRBD2 agrees at 9 bases. The CDR3 has 14 amino acids. V lost 7 bases to trimming and J lost 4 bases; unmatched junction nucleotides: 6. Germline assignment: CDR1 LNHDA and CDR2 SQIVND (reference sequence). CDR3 sequence reads: CASMRREGSDTQYF. The CDR3 nucleotides are TGTGCCAGTATGAGGCGGGAGGGGTCAGATACGCAGTATTTT.

This clonotype occurred many times. The rearrangement joins TRBV11-2 to TRBJ2-7; no clear D gene. CDR3 length: 17 amino acids. V was shortened by 5 bases and J by 3 bases, with 23 bases between the two germline ends. Germline CDR1 reads SGHAT; CDR2 reads FQNNGV. The CDR3 DNA reads TGTGCCAGCAGCCGACGAATAGGAGTGGTAAGGAACTACGAGCAGTACTTC. Translation: CASSRRIGVVRNYEQYF.

The chain is built from TRBV20-1 and TRBJ1-5; TRBD1 might be the D (6 bases). The CDR3 has 15 amino acids. With 6 bases removed from V and 2 bases from J, the gap between germline ends came to 17 bases. Germline CDR1 and CDR2: DFQATT and SNEGSKA (reference sequence). CDR3 DNA: TGCAGTGCCTCAGGCGGGGGCGAGGGCAATCAGCCCCAGCATTTT. Encoded protein: CSASGGGEGNQPQHF.

The CDR3 coding sequence is TGTGCCAGTAGTACTGGACAGTTGAACACTGAAGCTTTCTTT. Translating it yields CASSTGQLNTEAFF. The chain employs TRBV19 and TRBJ1-1, with D perhaps TRBD1 (6 bases). Germline V CDR1 and CDR2: LNHDA, SQIVND (reference sequence). V lost 4 bases, J lost 0 bases, and 9 bases lay in between. This CDR3 region has 14 residues.

The genes are TRBV9 and TRBJ1-6, with D unclear. CDR1 SGDLS and CDR2 YYNGEE come from the germline V gene. V was shortened by 4 bases and J by 7 bases, with 12 bases between the two germline ends. CDR3 length equals 14 residues. The CDR3 DNA sequence: TGTGCCAGCAGCCCCCGCGAAGGCAATTCACCCCTCCACTTT. Its translation is CASSPREGNSPLHF.

The CDR3 region has the DNA TGCAGTGCTAGAGATACTCTGCAGGGGGACTATGGCTACACCTTC. It is translated as CSARDTLQGDYGYTF. V and J are TRBV20-1 and TRBJ1-2; TRBD1 aligns across 7 bases. CDR3 length: 15 amino acids. V lost 0 bases, J lost 3 bases, and 7 bases stayed unmatched. Germline loops: CDR1 DFQATT, CDR2 SNEGSKA (reference sequence).

For the CDR3, the DNA is TGTGGAGTAAGGCGGGGGCGGGGGAATCAGCCCCAGTACTTC. Its protein product is CGVRRGRGNQPQYF. V gene TRBV2 combines with J gene TRBJ2-5; a weak D match, TRBD2 (7 bases). Germline assignment: CDR1 SNHLY and CDR2 FYNNEI. CDR3 size: 14 residues. Combining the CDR3 with reference TRBV2 and TRBJ2-5 gives the whole variable domain EPEVTQTPSHQVTQMGQEVILRCVPISNHLYFYWYRQILGQKVEFLVSFYNNEISEKSEIFDDQFSVERPDGSNFTLKIRSTKLEDSAMYFCGVRRGRGNQPQYFGPGTRLLVL.

The rearrangement joins TRBV25-1 to TRBJ1-2; tentatively, D is TRBD1 (6 bases). V lost 5 bases and J 6 bases, leaving 13 bases between the germline ends. Germline CDR1 reads MGHDK; CDR2 reads SYGVNS. This CDR3 has 13 amino acids. Written as DNA, the CDR3 is TGTGCCAGCAGTCTACAGGGATTTAATGGCTACACCTTC. It specifies CASSLQGFNGYTF.

About this clonotype: This CDR3 fails to terminate in the conserved phenylalanine or tryptophan, so it likely reflects a read error. The chain joins TRBV29-1 to TRBJ2-5, with D maybe TRBD1 (6 bases). Germline V gene lookup returns CDR1 SQVTM and CDR2 ANQGSEA. Deletions cut 2 bases from V and 3 bases from J, with 7 bases between. This CDR3 contains 12 residues. In nucleotides, the CDR3 is TGCAGCGTTGAAAGGGGGAAAGAGACCCAGTACCTC. Its protein product is CSVERGKETQYL.

The gene calls are TRBV10-2 and TRBJ1-2; D call uncertain. Germline-derived CDR1 and CDR2 are WSHSY and SAAADI. The CDR3 contains 13 residues. V gave up 2 bases and J gave up 1 base, with 5 bases separating them. The CDR3 nucleotides read TGCGCCAGCAGTGAGGGGATTAACTATGGCTACACCTTC. Residues: CASSEGINYGYTF.

Remarks on this clonotype: This sequence may be a read error, since a much larger clone differs from it by one base. Lacking the conserved final phenylalanine or tryptophan, this CDR3 likely reflects a read error. This chain links TRBV9 with TRBJ1-1; D is unclear. Germline-derived CDR1 and CDR2 are SGDLS and YYNGEE. CDR3 length: 13 residues. V was pared by 2 bases and J by 2 bases, with 7 bases between. The CDR3 loop is CASSVGENTEAFS. DNA of the CDR3: TGTGCCAGCAGCGTTGGGGAAAACACTGAAGCTTTCTCT.

The chain has TRBV6-1 and TRBJ1-1; maybe TRBD1 (5 bases). The CDR3 consists of 12 residues. V was cut by 6 bases and J by 7 bases, with 12 bases left in between. Germline lookup yields CDR1 MNHNS and CDR2 SASEGT. The CDR3 DNA reads as TGTGCCAGCAGAACAGGATTGGGTGAAGCTTTCTTT. It translates to CASRTGLGEAFF.

This clonotype was picked up many times. This rearrangement joins TRBV12-3 or TRBV12-4 to TRBJ1-1; D ambiguous. The CDR3 length is 15 residues. With 7 bases removed from V and 0 bases from J, the gap between germline ends came to 15 bases. CDR3 sequence: CASTLEGTMNTEAFF. CDR3 sequence (DNA): TGTGCCAGCACTCTAGAGGGTACAATGAACACTGAAGCTTTCTTT.

This clonotype was picked up many times. This chain connects TRBV9 to TRBJ1-2; the D gene is possibly TRBD1 (5 bases). With 4 bases removed from V and 4 bases from J, the gap between germline ends came to 14 bases. Germline V gives CDR1 SGDLS, CDR2 YYNGEE. CDR3 size: 14 residues. CDR3 DNA: TGTGCCAGCAGCAACAGCGACGGGACCTATGGCTACACCTTC. Its protein is CASSNSDGTYGYTF.